This T cell receptor beta chain was captured in a study of cytomegalovirus exposure and HLA in healthy donors. The study, taken as a whole, reports: Presence/absence analyses treated sequencing depth as roughly uniform across donors. TCR beta chains numbering approximately 150 were designated cytomegalovirus-associated.

As for this clone: Antigen: not known.

The PCR made use of 60 Vbeta and 13 Jbeta primers. Using immunoSEQ multiplex PCR, the repertoire was profiled, and TCRdb retains in-frame clones only, with some absent. The sample records 100,000 to 150,000 clones, more than 75% being singletons. V was pared by 11 bases and J by 4 bases, with 12 bases between. The CDR3 loop spans 13 amino acids. Per the germline V gene, CDR1 is MGHDK and CDR2 is SYGVNS. The sample taken for sequencing was PBMCs. This clonotype was sampled from a man aged 18 to 35 in good health and CMV-seronegative. The gene calls are TRBV25-1 and TRBJ2-6; weak D call: TRBD1 (5 bases). CDR3 in amino acids: CACTGSGANVLTF. As DNA, the CDR3 is TGTGCCTGCACAGGCTCCGGGGCCAACGTCCTGACTTTC.